A selection of T cell receptor beta chains follows, all from one sample in a study of shared clonotypes between healthy human individuals. Produced via immunoSEQ multiplex PCR; TCRdb's table is partial and in-frame only. The sample contains about 2,200,000 clones, 93% of which appear only once. The specimen was naive CD8+ T cells from PBMCs. All receptors derive from a man aged 18 to 29 in good health. Some clones in this sample may be carry-over from other donors' samples. Each CDR3 is given with its conserved first and last residue. A D gene is named only where the DNA matches it firmly. Rows may omit the clone size; those that give it use once, few, many or a size class.

CDR3: CASSDSQGAGGYTF
DNA: TGCGCCAGCAGTGATTCACAGGGGGCAGGAGGCTACACCTTC
D: TRBD1
size: -
V: TRBV10-2
J: TRBJ1-2

CDR3: CASRYTGRTEAFF
DNA: TGCGCCAGCAGGTATACTGGGAGGACTGAAGCTTTCTTT
D: -
size: few
V: TRBV5-1
J: TRBJ1-1

CDR3: CASSLWGAPEAFF
DNA: TGTGCCAGCAGCTTGTGGGGGGCCCCTGAAGCTTTCTTT
D: -
size: -
V: TRBV5-4
J: TRBJ1-1

CDR3: CASSPTSRDPRRTEAFF
DNA: TGTGCCAGCAGTCCCACCTCCAGGGACCCGAGGAGGACTGAAGCTTTCTTT
D: -
size: -
V: TRBV27
J: TRBJ1-1

CDR3: CASSYEGPLAKNIQYF
DNA: TGTGCCAGCAGTTATGAGGGACCTTTAGCCAAAAACATTCAGTACTTC
D: -
size: -
V: TRBV6-5
J: TRBJ2-4

CDR3: CASSAGYEQYF
DNA: TGTGCCAGCAGCGCTGGGTACGAGCAGTACTTC
D: -
size: few
V: TRBV9
J: TRBJ2-7

CDR3: CASSSNTIPNTGELFF
DNA: TGTGCCAGCAGTTCTAATACAATTCCGAACACCGGGGAGCTGTTTTTT
D: -
size: -
V: TRBV6-5
J: TRBJ2-2

CDR3: CASRGGLAGGDTQYF
DNA: TGTGCCAGCAGGGGGGGACTAGCGGGAGGGGATACGCAGTATTTT
D: TRBD2
size: -
V: TRBV28
J: TRBJ2-3

CDR3: CASSLGQNTGELFF
DNA: TGCGCCAGCAGCCTGGGACAGAACACCGGGGAGCTGTTTTTT
D: -
size: once
V: TRBV4-3
J: TRBJ2-2

CDR3: CASSLIGLGEYEQYF
DNA: TGTGCCAGCAGTTTAATCGGGTTAGGGGAATACGAGCAGTACTTC
D: -
size: -
V: TRBV27
J: TRBJ2-7

CDR3: CATTIGEYSNTGELFF
DNA: TGTGCCACCACCATCGGAGAATATTCGAACACCGGGGAGCTGTTTTTT
D: -
size: -
V: TRBV19
J: TRBJ2-2

CDR3: CASSLGGGSEAFF
DNA: TGTGCCAGCAGCTTAGGTGGGGGATCTGAAGCTTTCTTT
D: -
size: -
V: TRBV7-6
J: TRBJ1-1

CDR3: CASSSRDGGETQYF
DNA: TGTGCCAGCAGCTCCCGGGACGGAGGAGAGACCCAGTACTTC
D: -
size: -
V: TRBV7-3
J: TRBJ2-5

CDR3: CAWSGTSESSYEQYF
DNA: TGTGCCTGGAGCGGGACTAGCGAGAGCTCCTACGAGCAGTACTTC
D: TRBD2
size: -
V: TRBV30
J: TRBJ2-7

CDR3: CASSELHRDRGTDTQYF
DNA: TGTGCCAGTAGCGAATTACACCGGGACCGTGGGACAGATACGCAGTATTTT
D: -
size: -
V: TRBV19
J: TRBJ2-3

CDR3: CASSEGTGNTEAFF
DNA: TGTGCCAGCAGCGAGGGGACAGGGAACACTGAAGCTTTCTTT
D: TRBD1
size: -
V: TRBV9
J: TRBJ1-1

CDR3: CASSLYRVGLEQFF
DNA: TGTGCCAGCAGCTTATACAGAGTGGGTCTAGAGCAGTTCTTC
D: -
size: -
V: TRBV7-2
J: TRBJ2-1

CDR3: CASGLGTGANTEAFF
DNA: TGTGCTAGTGGTTTGGGGACAGGGGCGAACACTGAAGCTTTCTTT
D: TRBD1
size: -
V: TRBV12-5
J: TRBJ1-1

CDR3: CASSHRPRGWAYEQYF
DNA: TGTGCCAGCAGCCACCGCCCCCGGGGGTGGGCCTACGAGCAGTACTTC
D: -
size: -
V: TRBV5-6
J: TRBJ2-7

CDR3: CASSASGGTYEQYF
DNA: TGTGCCAGCAGTGCATCCGGGGGGACCTACGAGCAGTACTTC
D: TRBD2
size: -
V: TRBV28
J: TRBJ2-7

CDR3: CASSLRLAGNTGELFF
DNA: TGTGCCAGCAGTTTAAGACTAGCGGGAAACACCGGGGAGCTGTTTTTT
D: TRBD2
size: few
V: TRBV27
J: TRBJ2-2

CDR3: CASSFLQGHEQYF
DNA: TGTGCCAGCAGTTTCCTACAGGGGCACGAGCAGTACTTC
D: TRBD1
size: -
V: TRBV27
J: TRBJ2-7

CDR3: CASRGGQIYNEQFF
DNA: TGTGCCAGCAGAGGCGGACAAATATACAATGAGCAGTTCTTC
D: -
size: -
V: TRBV2
J: TRBJ2-1

CDR3: CASSLQRNPTNEQYF
DNA: TGTGCCAGCAGCCTACAGAGGAACCCTACCAACGAGCAGTACTTC
D: -
size: -
V: TRBV7-8
J: TRBJ2-7